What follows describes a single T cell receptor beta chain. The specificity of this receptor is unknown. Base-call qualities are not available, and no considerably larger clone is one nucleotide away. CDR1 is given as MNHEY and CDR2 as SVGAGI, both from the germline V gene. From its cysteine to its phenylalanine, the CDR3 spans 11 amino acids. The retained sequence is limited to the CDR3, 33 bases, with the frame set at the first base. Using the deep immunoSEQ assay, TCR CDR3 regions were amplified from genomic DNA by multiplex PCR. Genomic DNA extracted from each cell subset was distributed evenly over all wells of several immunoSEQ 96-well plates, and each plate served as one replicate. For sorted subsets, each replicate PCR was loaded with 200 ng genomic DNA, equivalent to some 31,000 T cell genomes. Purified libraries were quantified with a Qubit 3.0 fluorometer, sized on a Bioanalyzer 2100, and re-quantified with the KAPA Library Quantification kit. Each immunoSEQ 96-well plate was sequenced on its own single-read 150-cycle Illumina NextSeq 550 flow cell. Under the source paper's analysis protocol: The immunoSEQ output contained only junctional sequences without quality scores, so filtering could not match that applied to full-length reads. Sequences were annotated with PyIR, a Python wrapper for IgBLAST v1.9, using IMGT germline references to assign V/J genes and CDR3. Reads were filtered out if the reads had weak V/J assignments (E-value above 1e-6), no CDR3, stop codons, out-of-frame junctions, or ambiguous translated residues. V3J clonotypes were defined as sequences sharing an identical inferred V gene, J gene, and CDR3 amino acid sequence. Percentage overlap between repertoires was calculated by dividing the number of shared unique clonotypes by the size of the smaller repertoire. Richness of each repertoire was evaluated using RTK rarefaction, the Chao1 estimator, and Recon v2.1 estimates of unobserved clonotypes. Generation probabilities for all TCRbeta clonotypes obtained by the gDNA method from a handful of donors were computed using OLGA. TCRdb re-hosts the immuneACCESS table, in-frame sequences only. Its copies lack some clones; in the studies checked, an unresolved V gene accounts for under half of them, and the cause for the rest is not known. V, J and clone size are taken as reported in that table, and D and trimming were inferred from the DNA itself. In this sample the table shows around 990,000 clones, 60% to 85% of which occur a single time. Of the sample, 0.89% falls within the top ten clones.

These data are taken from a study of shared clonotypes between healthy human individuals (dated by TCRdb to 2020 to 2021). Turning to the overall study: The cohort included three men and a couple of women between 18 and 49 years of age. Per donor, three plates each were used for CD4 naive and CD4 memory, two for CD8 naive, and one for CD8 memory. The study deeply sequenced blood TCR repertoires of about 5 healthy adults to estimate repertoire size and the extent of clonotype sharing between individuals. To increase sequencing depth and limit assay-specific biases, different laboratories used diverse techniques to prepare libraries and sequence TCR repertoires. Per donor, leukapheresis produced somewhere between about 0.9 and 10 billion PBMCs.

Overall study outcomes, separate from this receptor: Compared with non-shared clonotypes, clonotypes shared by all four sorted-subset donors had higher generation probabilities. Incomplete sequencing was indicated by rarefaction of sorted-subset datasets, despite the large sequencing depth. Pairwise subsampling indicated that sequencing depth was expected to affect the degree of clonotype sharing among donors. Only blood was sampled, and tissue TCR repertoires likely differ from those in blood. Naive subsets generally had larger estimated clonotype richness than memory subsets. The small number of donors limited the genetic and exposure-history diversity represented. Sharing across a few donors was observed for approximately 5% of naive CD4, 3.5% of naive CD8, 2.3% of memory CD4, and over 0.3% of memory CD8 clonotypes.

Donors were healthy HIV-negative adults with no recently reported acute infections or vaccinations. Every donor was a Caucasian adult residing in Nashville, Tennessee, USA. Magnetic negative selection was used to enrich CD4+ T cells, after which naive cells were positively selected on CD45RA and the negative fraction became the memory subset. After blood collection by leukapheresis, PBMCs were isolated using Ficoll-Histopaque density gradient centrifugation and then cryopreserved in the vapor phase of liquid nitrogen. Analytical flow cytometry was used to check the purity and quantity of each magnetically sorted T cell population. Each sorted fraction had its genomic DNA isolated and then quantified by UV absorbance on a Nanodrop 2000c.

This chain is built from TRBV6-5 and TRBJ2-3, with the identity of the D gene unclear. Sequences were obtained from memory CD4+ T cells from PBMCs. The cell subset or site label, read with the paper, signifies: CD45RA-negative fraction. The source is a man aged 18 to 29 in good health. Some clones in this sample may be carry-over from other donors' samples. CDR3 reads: CAVAGTDTQYF. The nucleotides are TGTGCAGTGGCTGGCACAGATACGCAGTATTTT.